These 10 T cell receptor beta chains originate from one sample sequenced in a study of blood T cell repertoires in COVID-19 (TCRdb year 2020). Receptor libraries were prepared by the immunoSEQ multiplex PCR assay. Held by TCRdb, this immuneACCESS table contains in-frame sequences only and omits some clones. Under half of the omission traces to an unresolved V gene where checked; the cause of the rest is unknown. The sample table shows approximately 260,000 clones, and about 80% are seen once. Roughly a tenth of the sample lies in the top ten. Sequenced sample: peripheral blood. The receptors were sampled from a woman of 80 years or more with acute or convalescent COVID-19.

The chain links TRBV6-6 to TRBJ2-1; possible D gene TRBD1, 6 bases. V gave up 7 bases and J gave up 1 base, with 17 bases separating them. Germline V gene lookup returns CDR1 MNHNY and CDR2 SVGAGI (reference sequence). The CDR3 extends over 16 amino acids. The CDR3: CASNPGTLGSYNEQFF. The CDR3 nucleotides are TGTGCCAGCAACCCAGGGACATTAGGTTCCTACAATGAGCAGTTCTTC.

This clone was seen once. The chain couples TRBV5-1 to TRBJ1-4; a weak D match, TRBD1 (6 bases). Germline loops: CDR1 SGHRS, CDR2 YFSETQ. CDR3 length equals 17 residues. The V gene lost 6 bases and the J gene lost 8 bases, with 26 bases spanning the gap. This chain's CDR3 is CASTPESTGIVSEKLFF. CDR3 coding DNA: TGCGCCAGCACCCCGGAAAGTACAGGGATAGTATCCGAAAAACTGTTTTTT.

This clone was recorded only once. This rearrangement joins TRBV30 to TRBJ1-3; 9 bases are shared with TRBD1. CDR1 GTSNPN and CDR2 SVGIG come from the germline V gene (reference sequence). This CDR3 spans 17 amino acids. J gave up 0 bases and V 3 bases, and 9 bases lay outside the gene matches. The CDR3 bases are TGTGCCTGGAGCCCCAAGACAGGGGGGATCTCTGGAAACACCATATATTTT. Translation: CAWSPKTGGISGNTIYF.

The chain is built from TRBV12-5 and TRBJ1-2, with D tentatively TRBD1 (6 bases). Trimming cost V 2 bases and J 8 bases, with 18 bases left between them. The germline V gene encodes CDR1 LGHNT and CDR2 FRNRAP. The CDR3 totals 15 residues. This CDR3 is CASGLPFAGARGYTF. The CDR3 DNA sequence: TGTGCTAGTGGTTTGCCTTTCGCAGGGGCGCGGGGCTACACCTTC.

This chain joins TRBV2 and TRBJ1-1, with no clear D. There are 15 residues in the CDR3. In germline, CDR1 is SNHLY, CDR2 FYNNEI. Trimming took 2 bases from V and 0 from J, leaving 10 bases between them. CDR3: CASSEYPSLNTEAFF. The CDR3 DNA reads as TGTGCCAGCAGTGAATACCCTAGCCTGAACACTGAAGCTTTCTTT.

This chain links TRBV11-2 with TRBJ2-2; no reliable D call. The CDR3 has 14 residues. Trimming pared 1 base from V and 1 base from J, leaving 4 bases between. Germline V gene data show CDR1 as SGHAT and CDR2 as FQNNGV. The CDR3 loop reads CASSLVQNTGELFF. CDR3 DNA: TGTGCCAGCAGCTTAGTCCAGAACACCGGGGAGCTGTTTTTT.

The chain is built from TRBV7-2 and TRBJ2-5, with 9 bases matching TRBD2. The CDR3 spans 16 residues. V lost 1 base, J lost 5 bases, and 8 bases stayed unmatched. In germline, CDR1 is SGHTA, CDR2 FQGNSA. CDR3 amino acids: CASSLVPRGGSETQYF. The CDR3 DNA sequence: TGTGCCAGCAGCTTAGTTCCGCGGGGGGGCAGTGAGACCCAGTACTTC.

V usage is TRBV5-1 and J usage is TRBJ1-1; D may be TRBD1 (6 bases). Germline V gene data show CDR1 as SGHRS and CDR2 as YFSETQ. Trimming pared 0 bases from V and 13 bases from J, leaving 16 bases between. This CDR3 has 13 residues. CDR3 nucleotide sequence: TGCGCCAGCAGCTTGGATTCAGGGGCCAGTGGTTTCTTT. Its translation is CASSLDSGASGFF.

The chain combines TRBV3-1 (or the pseudogene TRBV3-2) with TRBJ2-4; no clear D. V was shortened by 1 base and J by 0 bases, with 4 bases between the two germline ends. Germline V gene sequence: CDR1 LGHDT, CDR2 YNNKEL (reference sequence). This CDR3 is 14 amino acids long. The CDR3 nucleotides read TGTGCCAGCAGCCAAGTCATAGCCAAAAACATTCAGTACTTC. Encoded protein: CASSQVIAKNIQYF.

V is TRBV19 and J is TRBJ2-5, with a weak D call TRBD1 (6 bases). CDR1 and CDR2 (germline): LNHDA, SQIVND (reference sequence). This CDR3 region has 13 residues. Between the trimmed V and J ends, which lost 6 bases and 4 bases, there was a span of 12 bases. This chain's CDR3 is CASRGPRGETQYF. In DNA form, the CDR3 reads TGTGCCAGTAGAGGGCCCAGGGGAGAGACCCAGTACTTC.